These 22 T cell receptor beta chains share one sample of origin, sequenced in a study of control samples from healthy donors and cancer patients. Some clones are missing from TCRdb's copy, which holds only in-frame ones; the method was immunoSEQ multiplex PCR. The data show about 120,000 clones, roughly 87% seen once. Material: blood. These receptors came from a man younger than 30 in good health.

The genes are TRBV18 and TRBJ2-3, with 8 bases identical to TRBD1. Germline V gene sequence: CDR1 KGHSH, CDR2 LQKENI. The CDR3 covers 15 residues. J was trimmed by 3 bases and V by 3 bases; bases with no gene match: 5. This CDR3 is CASSPPGQATDTQYF. In nucleotides, the CDR3 is TGTGCCAGCTCACCCCCGGGACAGGCAACAGATACGCAGTATTTT.

For this clone: The junction departs from the called germline gene at one end, perhaps through a read error. This chain links TRBV7-2 with TRBJ2-7, with D tentatively TRBD2 (5 bases). This CDR3 spans 15 amino acids. Germline V CDR1 and CDR2: SGHTA, FQGNSA. The CDR3 region has the DNA TGTGCCAGCAGCTTAGGTATGGCTAGCTCCCACGAGCAGTACTTC. Translating it yields CASSLGMASSHEQYF.

This chain connects TRBV19 to TRBJ1-2; TRBD1 might be the D (6 bases). The CDR3 has 15 residues. CDR1 is LNHDA, CDR2 SQIVND, per germline (reference sequence). V was pared by 1 base and J by 3 bases, with 12 bases between. Here the CDR3 reads CASSIGPGADYGYTF. DNA of the CDR3: TGTGCCAGTAGTATAGGCCCAGGGGCGGACTATGGCTACACCTTC.

The chain employs TRBV18 and TRBJ1-4, with 10 positions matching TRBD1. The J segment lost 7 bases and the V segment lost 3 bases, leaving 5 bases of the junction unmatched. CDR1 is KGHSH, CDR2 LQKENI, per germline. The CDR3 has 15 amino acids. The CDR3 sequence is CASSPTGGAREKLFF. CDR3 DNA sequence: TGTGCCAGCTCACCGACAGGGGGCGCGCGTGAAAAACTGTTTTTT.

This clone was counted a single time. The J gene is TRBJ2-1, the V gene TRBV11-2; 8 nucleotides agree with TRBD1. The V gene's germline CDR1 is SGHAT and CDR2 FQNNGV. The ends lost 1 base at V and 10 bases at J; junction bases unmatched: 6. This CDR3 contains 14 residues. CDR3 sequence reads: CASSLGRQGREQFF. In nucleotides, the CDR3 is TGTGCCAGCAGCTTAGGACGACAGGGGCGCGAGCAGTTCTTC.

The chain carries TRBV30 and TRBJ2-5, with 8 bases lining up with TRBD1. The CDR3 consists of 15 residues. V lost 5 bases to trimming and J lost 3 bases; unmatched junction nucleotides: 11. Germline V lookup: CDR1 GTSNPN, CDR2 SVGIG (reference sequence). The CDR3 sequence: CAWGNGQGWEETQYF. CDR3 DNA sequence: TGTGCCTGGGGAAATGGACAGGGATGGGAAGAGACCCAGTACTTC.

The V and J genes are TRBV5-1 and TRBJ2-1, with 8 bases fitting TRBD1. V shed 5 bases and J 8 bases; nucleotides not matched to a gene: 9. The V gene's germline CDR1 is SGHRS and CDR2 YFSETQ. The length of the CDR3 is 14 residues. The CDR3 here is CASRADRGGDEQFF. CDR3 bases: TGCGCCAGCAGGGCCGACAGGGGTGGAGATGAGCAGTTCTTC.

The chain combines TRBV5-4 with TRBJ1-2, with D possibly TRBD1 on 5 matching bases. Looked up from germline, CDR1 is SGHNT and CDR2 is YYREEE (reference sequence). Trimming removed 0 bases from V and 8 bases from J, with 8 bases in between. CDR3 length: 12 residues. The CDR3 loop reads CASSLGGGGYTF. In DNA, the CDR3 is TGTGCCAGCAGCTTGGGGGGCGGCGGCTACACCTTC.

The V call is TRBV7-2, the J call TRBJ2-1; 7 bases line up with TRBD2. Per the germline V gene, CDR1 is SGHTA and CDR2 is FQGNSA. The CDR3 sequence is 13 residues long. With 5 bases clipped from V and 10 bases from J, the junction kept 8 bases outside the gene matches. The CDR3 bases are TGTGCCAGCAGCAACCCGGGACTACCAGAGCAGTTCTTC. Translating it yields CASSNPGLPEQFF.

The V call is TRBV11-2, the J call TRBJ1-2, with D possibly TRBD1 on 6 matching bases. Germline V gene data show CDR1 as SGHAT and CDR2 as FQNNGV. Trimming pared 0 bases from V and 8 bases from J, leaving 22 bases between. There are 17 residues in the CDR3. The CDR3 DNA reads TGTGCCAGCAGCTTAGAACGATGGGGGGCAGGGTCCCTGGGCTACACCTTC. Protein sequence: CASSLERWGAGSLGYTF.

This chain connects TRBV10-1 to TRBJ1-1; D not certain. The V gene lost 4 bases and the J gene lost 5 bases, with 17 bases spanning the gap. Germline V lookup: CDR1 WNHNN, CDR2 SYGVQD (reference sequence). This CDR3 has 15 residues. The CDR3: CASSAQALDVTEAFF. The CDR3 nucleotides read TGCGCCAGCAGTGCCCAGGCTCTGGATGTAACTGAAGCTTTCTTT.

The V call is TRBV19, the J call TRBJ1-1; D is perhaps TRBD1 (5 bases). CDR1 and CDR2 (germline): LNHDA, SQIVND (reference sequence). V was pared by 1 base and J by 1 base, with 16 bases between. This CDR3 has 17 residues. The CDR3 DNA sequence: TGTGCCAGTAGTATAGCCGGGACCTTCGGCGGGAACACTGAAGCTTTCTTT. This gives the protein CASSIAGTFGGNTEAFF.

The chain recombines TRBV19 with TRBJ2-2; tentatively, D is TRBD1 or TRBD2 (5 bases each). This CDR3 has 16 amino acids. Germline assignment: CDR1 LNHDA and CDR2 SQIVND (reference sequence). V lost 3 bases and J lost 2, with 13 bases in between. The CDR3 loop is CASSMGDAVNTGELFF. CDR3 DNA: TGTGCCAGTAGTATGGGGGACGCCGTCAACACCGGGGAGCTGTTTTTT.

The V and J genes are TRBV6-5 and TRBJ2-7; the D gene could be TRBD1 or TRBD2 (5 bases each). This CDR3 region has 13 residues. V gave up 8 bases and J gave up 3 bases, with 14 bases separating them. From germline, CDR1 is MNHEY and CDR2 SVGAGI. CDR3 in DNA: TGTGCCAGCTGTAGGGGAGTGGGCTACGAGCAGTACTTC. Translation: CASCRGVGYEQYF.

CDR3 sequence: CASSEQINLMNTEAFF. The CDR3 nucleotides are TGTGCCAGTAGTGAACAGATTAACTTAATGAACACTGAAGCTTTCTTT. The rearrangement uses TRBV19 and TRBJ1-1, with D unclear. Trimming removed 5 bases from V and 0 bases from J, with 16 bases in between. The germline V gene encodes CDR1 LNHDA and CDR2 SQIVND (reference sequence). This CDR3 comprises 16 residues.

Here the CDR3 DNA reads TGTGCCAGCAGCCGTGGACTCGATGAGCAGTTCTTC. Translation gives CASSRGLDEQFF. J is TRBJ2-1 and V is TRBV12-3 or TRBV12-4; D may be TRBD2 (5 bases). The length of the CDR3 is 12 residues. V gave up 6 bases and J gave up 8 bases, with 11 bases separating them.

This chain uses TRBV11-3 with TRBJ2-1; TRBD2 matches at 9 bases. The CDR3 contains 13 residues. The germline gives CDR1 SGHNT, CDR2 YENEEA. Unmatched junction bases numbered 2, after V lost 4 bases and J lost 7 bases. The CDR3 reads CASSSSGTNEQFF. The CDR3 DNA follows: TGTGCCAGCAGCTCTAGCGGGACTAATGAGCAGTTCTTC.

V gene TRBV6-5 combines with J gene TRBJ2-5, with D unresolved. The CDR3 totals 12 residues. Looked up from germline, CDR1 is MNHEY and CDR2 is SVGAGI. V was cut by 8 bases and J by 5 bases, with 12 bases left in between. In DNA, the CDR3 is TGTGCCAGCCGATCTCCTGGTGAGACCCAGTACTTC. This gives the protein CASRSPGETQYF.

The rearrangement uses TRBV3-1 (or the pseudogene TRBV3-2) and TRBJ1-5; perhaps TRBD1 as D (6 bases). The CDR3 has 14 amino acids. CDR1 LGHDT and CDR2 YNNKEL come from the germline V gene (reference sequence). The V end lost 0 bases, the J end lost 4 bases, and 7 bases lay between the germline ends. Here the CDR3 reads CASSQDTGNQPQHF. Written as DNA, the CDR3 is TGTGCCAGCAGCCAAGATACAGGGAATCAGCCCCAGCATTTT.

The chain recombines TRBV14 with TRBJ1-3; D unclear. Trimming took 4 bases from V and 16 from J, leaving 17 bases between them. This CDR3 is 12 amino acids long. Germline V CDR1 and CDR2: SGHDN, FVKESK. The CDR3 DNA follows: TGTGCCAGCAGCCCTTCGGGTCTCCGTTATTATTTT. It encodes CASSPSGLRYYF.

This chain joins TRBV2 and TRBJ2-5; D uncertain. Germline CDR1 SNHLY, CDR2 FYNNEI. The CDR3 sequence is 16 residues long. Trimming took off 5 bases at V and 4 bases at J, with 20 bases between the two ends. CDR3 in amino acids: CASSLTRVATSETQYF. The CDR3 DNA reads as TGTGCCAGCAGTCTGACCCGGGTCGCGACGTCAGAGACCCAGTACTTC.

A single count supports this clone. V usage is TRBV6-2 or TRBV6-3 and J usage is TRBJ2-1; TRBD2 aligns across 12 bases. Germline trimming cut 4 bases from V and 3 bases from J; bases unmatched to any gene: 13. CDR1 is MNHEY and CDR2 is SVGEGT in the germline V gene. The CDR3 runs to 19 residues. CDR3 protein: CASSFSLAGGKPFYNEQFF. The CDR3 DNA follows: TGTGCCAGCAGTTTCTCCCTAGCGGGAGGGAAACCTTTCTACAATGAGCAGTTCTTC.